Below, one T cell receptor (beta chain) is given with its context. Clones were sequenced by immunoSEQ multiplex PCR, and TCRdb holds only the in-frame ones, with some missing. The sample comprises 4,000 to 4,500 clones, just under 80% of which are singletons, and roughly a third rests with the top ten. Patients all relapsed after autologous stem cell transplantation, and there was variation in brentuximab vedotin exposure. The data originate from a study of PD-1 blockade in classical Hodgkin lymphoma. The CDR3 is 13 amino acids. V was pared by 3 bases and J by 6 bases, with 9 bases between. Germline CDR1 and CDR2: LNHDA and SQIVND (reference sequence).

The chain uses TRBV19 and TRBJ2-1, with TRBD2 as a possible D gene (5 bases). Sequenced here: peripheral blood mononuclear cells (PBMCs), sampled at baseline. The source is a human donor with classical Hodgkin lymphoma. CDR3 amino acids: CASSMVEGNEQFF. In DNA, the CDR3 is TGTGCCAGTAGTATGGTTGAGGGCAATGAGCAGTTCTTC.